A single sample gave rise to the 17 T cell receptor beta chains below, sequenced in a study of shared clonotypes between healthy human individuals (TCRdb year 2020). Library creation used the immunoSEQ multiplex PCR assay. TCRdb re-hosts the immuneACCESS table, in-frame sequences only. Its copies lack some clones; in the studies checked, an unresolved V gene accounts for under half of them, and the cause for the rest is not known. For this sample the table gives around 2,000,000 clones, of which 85% to 95% were detected only once. The top ten clones comprise about 0.13% of the sample. Sequenced: naive CD4+ T cells sorted from blood. What this sample's cell subset or site label stands for: CD45RA+ positively selected. Source of these receptors: a man between 18 and 35 years old in good health.

The gene calls are TRBV4-1 and TRBJ1-2; a possible D gene is TRBD1 (5 bases). Germline V gene data show CDR1 as MGHRA and CDR2 as YSYEKL. V was trimmed by 4 bases and J by 4 bases, leaving 10 bases between them. This CDR3 has 13 residues. In DNA form, the CDR3 reads TGCGCCAGCAGCCCGACGGGACCCTATGGCTACACCTTC. Protein: CASSPTGPYGYTF.

This sequence joins TRBV25-1 and TRBJ2-1, with unresolved D. Trimming shortened V by 6 bases and J by 9 bases, and 12 bases separated the two germline ends. CDR3 length: 12 residues. Germline CDR1 reads MGHDK; CDR2 reads SYGVNS. CDR3 sequence (DNA): TGTGCCAGCAGCGCCGGGTCTGGTGAGCAGTTCTTC. Amino acids: CASSAGSGEQFF.

This chain uses TRBV9 with TRBJ2-3; D is undetermined. The CDR3 extends over 15 amino acids. Germline CDR1 SGDLS, CDR2 YYNGEE. Trimming took off 2 bases at V and 3 bases at J, with 13 bases between the two ends. This CDR3 is CASSVSGWGTDTQYF. Written as DNA, the CDR3 is TGTGCCAGCAGCGTTTCCGGCTGGGGTACAGATACGCAGTATTTT.

This clone was seen once. This same CDR3 is encoded by further DNA sequences in the sample. The genes are TRBV27 and TRBJ2-5; TRBD1 matches 7 bases. Per germline, CDR1 MNHEY and CDR2 SMNVEV (reference sequence). The V segment lost 2 bases and the J segment 5 bases; nucleotides outside the gene matches: 5. This CDR3 region has 14 residues. The CDR3 DNA sequence: TGTGCCAGCAGTTTAAGGGCAGGGGGTGAGACCCAGTACTTC. Translated: CASSLRAGGETQYF.

The chain combines TRBV9 with TRBJ2-5; TRBD2 aligns across 14 bases. The V segment lost 0 bases and the J segment 5 bases; nucleotides outside the gene matches: 9. Germline V gene data show CDR1 as SGDLS and CDR2 as YYNGEE. This CDR3 has 18 amino acids. For the CDR3, the DNA is TGTGCCAGCAGCGTAGGGACTAGCGGGGGGCTCCGGGTGGAGACCCAGTACTTC. This sequence encodes CASSVGTSGGLRVETQYF.

This sequence joins TRBV28 and TRBJ2-2; weak D call: TRBD2 (5 bases). The V gene lost 1 base and the J gene lost 3 bases, with 9 bases spanning the gap. In germline, CDR1 is MDHEN, CDR2 SYDVKM. There are 15 residues in the CDR3. CDR3 region: CASSLYGVHTGELFF. As DNA, the CDR3 is TGTGCCAGCAGTTTATACGGGGTGCACACCGGGGAGCTGTTTTTT. Using reference TRBV28 and TRBJ2-2 for the parts outside the CDR3, the full variable domain is DVKVTQSSRYLVKRTGEKVFLECVQDMDHENMFWYRQDPGLGLRLIYFSYDVKMKEKGDIPEGYSVSREKKERFSLILESASTNQTSMYLCASSLYGVHTGELFFGEGSRLTVL.

The chain uses TRBV4-1 and TRBJ2-7, with D unclear. CDR3 length: 13 residues. The V end lost 5 bases, the J end lost 0 bases, and 8 bases lay between the germline ends. Germline V gene data show CDR1 as MGHRA and CDR2 as YSYEKL. This CDR3 is CASSGFSSYEQYF. The CDR3 nucleotides are TGCGCCAGCAGCGGGTTTAGCTCCTACGAGCAGTACTTC.

The gene calls are TRBV18 and TRBJ1-1; D call uncertain. V lost 6 bases, J lost 1 base, and 12 bases lay in between. CDR3 length: 14 amino acids. Germline V gene sequence: CDR1 KGHSH, CDR2 LQKENI. CDR3: CASSPFGPNTEAFF. The CDR3 DNA reads TGTGCCAGCTCTCCCTTCGGACCGAACACTGAAGCTTTCTTT.

Concerning this clone itself: Other DNA sequences in this specimen translate into the identical CDR3. This chain connects TRBV18 to TRBJ2-3; D gene uncertain. V shed 1 base and J shed 1 base, with 3 bases lying between them. CDR1 and CDR2 (germline): KGHSH, LQKENI. The CDR3 extends over 13 amino acids. As DNA, the CDR3 is TGTGCCAGCTCACCACTGGGCACAGATACGCAGTATTTT. This sequence encodes CASSPLGTDTQYF.

Points on this clone: Given a much more abundant clone one base away, this may be a read error. The chain combines TRBV30 with TRBJ1-3; D is perhaps TRBD1 (5 bases). V dropped 3 bases and J dropped 5 bases, with 20 bases sitting between them. Per the germline V gene, CDR1 is GTSNPN and CDR2 is SVGIG (reference sequence). The CDR3 totals 16 residues. The CDR3: CAWRDMGLASRNTIYF. DNA of the CDR3: TGTGCCTGGAGGGATATGGGACTGGCTTCTAGAAACACCATATATTTT.

J is TRBJ1-5 and V is TRBV30, with TRBD1 matching 11 bases. This CDR3 contains 16 residues. Germline V CDR1 and CDR2: GTSNPN, SVGIG (reference sequence). Trimming at V came to 3 bases and at J to 7 bases, leaving 11 bases not matched to a gene. The DNA of the CDR3 is TGTGCCTGGAGCGGGCCCGGGACAGGGGGGTGGCAGCCCCAGCATTTT. Translating it yields CAWSGPGTGGWQPQHF. Complete variable domain (other parts from reference TRBV30 and TRBJ1-5): SQTIHQWPATLVQPVGSPLSLECTVEGTSNPNLYWYRQAAGRGLQLLFYSVGIGQISSEVPQNLSASRPQDRQFILSSKKLLLSDSGFYLCAWSGPGTGGWQPQHFGDGTRLSIL.

V and J are TRBV28 and TRBJ2-1, with TRBD2 identical over 11 bases. Germline V gene lookup returns CDR1 MDHEN and CDR2 SYDVKM. Trimming cost V 5 bases and J 4 bases; bases outside gene matches: 10. The CDR3 has 17 residues. CDR3 DNA: TGTGCCAGCAGTCCCTCCAGACTAGCGGGGAGGTACAATGAGCAGTTCTTC. Protein: CASSPSRLAGRYNEQFF.

The chain has TRBV30 and TRBJ2-7, with 9 bases aligning to TRBD2. The CDR3 is made up of 12 amino acids. Germline V gives CDR1 GTSNPN, CDR2 SVGIG (reference sequence). Losses at the gene ends were 4 bases for V and 4 bases for J; bases not matched to a gene: 2. CDR3 region: CAWTSGAYEQYF. In DNA, the CDR3 is TGTGCCTGGACTAGCGGGGCTTACGAGCAGTACTTC.

The chain combines TRBV6-1 with TRBJ1-5; D is ambiguous. Germline V gene lookup returns CDR1 MNHNS and CDR2 SASEGT. There are 13 residues in the CDR3. The CDR3 reads CVSGSYLNQPQHF. The CDR3 DNA sequence: TGTGTCTCAGGAAGTTACCTTAATCAGCCCCAGCATTTT.

The rearrangement uses TRBV4-3 and TRBJ2-6; D uncertain. The V end was cut by 0 bases, the J end by 0 bases, with 6 bases between. Looked up from germline, CDR1 is LGHNA and CDR2 is YSLEER. This CDR3 has 16 residues. DNA of the CDR3: TGCGCCAGCAGCCAAGATCCGTACTCTGGGGCCAACGTCCTGACTTTC. The encoded protein is CASSQDPYSGANVLTF.

The V call is TRBV10-3, the J call TRBJ2-5, with 7 bases identical to TRBD1. Losses at the gene ends were 6 bases for V and 5 bases for J; bases not matched to a gene: 9. The CDR3 spans 14 residues. From germline, CDR1 is ENHRY and CDR2 SYGVKD. The CDR3 nucleotides read TGTGCCATCAGACAGGGGAGAGGGATGGAGACCCAGTACTTC. Translated, it gives CAIRQGRGMETQYF.

V usage is TRBV7-2 and J usage is TRBJ2-7, with D maybe TRBD2 (6 bases). The CDR3 extends over 16 amino acids. Trimming took off 3 bases at V and 7 bases at J, with 22 bases between the two ends. CDR1 and CDR2 from the germline V gene are SGHTA and FQGNSA. The CDR3 protein is CASSLGPPSVIVEQYF. CDR3 in DNA: TGTGCCAGCAGCTTGGGACCGCCTAGCGTGATCGTGGAGCAGTACTTC.